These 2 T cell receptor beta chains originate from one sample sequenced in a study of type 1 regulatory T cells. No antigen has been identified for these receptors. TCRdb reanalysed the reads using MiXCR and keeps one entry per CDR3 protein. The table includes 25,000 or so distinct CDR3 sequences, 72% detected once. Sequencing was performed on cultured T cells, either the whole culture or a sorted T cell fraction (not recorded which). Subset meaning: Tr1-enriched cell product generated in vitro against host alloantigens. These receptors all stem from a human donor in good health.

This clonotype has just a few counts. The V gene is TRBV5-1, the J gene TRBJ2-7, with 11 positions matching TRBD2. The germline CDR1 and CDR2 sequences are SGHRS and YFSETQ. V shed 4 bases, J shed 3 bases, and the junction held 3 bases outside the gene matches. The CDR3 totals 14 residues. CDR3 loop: CASSRSGGDYEQYF. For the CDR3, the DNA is TGCGCCAGCAGCCGTAGCGGGGGGGACTACGAGCAGTACTTC.

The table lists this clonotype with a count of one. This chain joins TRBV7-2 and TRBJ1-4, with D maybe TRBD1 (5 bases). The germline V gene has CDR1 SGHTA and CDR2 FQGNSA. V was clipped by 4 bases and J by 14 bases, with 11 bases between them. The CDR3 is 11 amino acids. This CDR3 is CASSSAGGLFF. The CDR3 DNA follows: TGTGCCAGCAGCTCGGCTGGGGGTCTGTTTTTT. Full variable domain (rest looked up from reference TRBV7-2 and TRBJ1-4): GAGVSQSPSNKVTEKGKDVELRCDPISGHTALYWYRQSLGQGLEFLIYFQGNSAPDKSGLPSDRFSAERTGGSVSTLTIQRTQQEDSAVYLCASSSAGGLFFGSGTQLSVL.